These 24 T cell receptor beta chains came from one sample sequenced in a study of somatic mutations in cytotoxic T cells in rheumatoid arthritis. Repertoires were generated with immunoSEQ multiplex PCR, while TCRdb's copy carries only in-frame clones and drops some. The sample carries some 10,000 clones, 70% to 90% recorded once. The sample comprised CD8+ T cells sorted from blood. The origin of the receptors is an adult with rheumatoid arthritis.

The chain uses TRBV2 and TRBJ2-3; D gene unclear. From germline, CDR1 is SNHLY and CDR2 FYNNEI. Trimming pared 3 bases from V and 6 bases from J, leaving 7 bases between. This CDR3 is 12 amino acids long. CDR3 nucleotide sequence: TGTGCCAGCAGTGATACCCTGGATACGCAGTATTTT. Encoded protein: CASSDTLDTQYF.

The gene calls are TRBV27 and TRBJ1-2; a weak D match, TRBD1 (6 bases). The CDR3 contains 14 residues. V lost 2 bases and J lost 4, with 11 bases in between. The germline V gene has CDR1 MNHEY and CDR2 SMNVEV (reference sequence). CDR3 bases: TGTGCCAGCAGTTTAGGGGGGCAGACCTATGGCTACACCTTC. It encodes CASSLGGQTYGYTF.

V is TRBV25-1 and J is TRBJ2-1; D gene ambiguous. The CDR3 consists of 16 residues. Germline V gene sequence: CDR1 MGHDK, CDR2 SYGVNS. Trimming left V 1 base short and J 7 bases short, with 17 bases between. In DNA form, the CDR3 reads TGTGCCAGCAGTGAATGGGCCTATGGGTCTGGGAATGAGCAGTTCTTC. Translation gives CASSEWAYGSGNEQFF. Filled out from reference TRBV25-1 and TRBJ2-1, the complete variable domain reads EADIYQTPRYLVIGTGKKITLECSQTMGHDKMYWYQQDPGMELHLIHYSYGVNSTEKGDLSSESTVSRIRTEHFPLTLESARPSHTSQYLCASSEWAYGSGNEQFFGPGTRLTVL.

The rearrangement joins TRBV7-6 to TRBJ1-2; D is unclear. The ends were cut back, 1 base at V and 6 bases at J, with 3 bases in the middle. The V gene's germline CDR1 is SGHVS and CDR2 FNYEAQ. The CDR3 consists of 11 residues. The CDR3 DNA reads as TGTGCCAGCAGCTTAGGTGATGGCTACACCTTC. It encodes CASSLGDGYTF.

The V gene is TRBV6-1, the J gene TRBJ2-7, with D unclear. CDR1 is MNHNS and CDR2 is SASEGT in the germline V gene. The CDR3 sequence is 12 residues long. Trimming removed 1 base from V and 4 bases from J, with 5 bases in between. The CDR3 DNA is TGTGCCAGCAGTGAAGGGGTTTACGAGCAGTACTTC. Translation gives CASSEGVYEQYF.

The rearrangement uses TRBV9 and TRBJ1-3; TRBD1 might be the D (6 bases). V was cut by 3 bases and J by 0 bases, with 13 bases left in between. Per the germline V gene, CDR1 is SGDLS and CDR2 is YYNGEE. There are 16 residues in the CDR3. CDR3 sequence: CASSAPGDNSGNTIYF. The CDR3 DNA reads as TGTGCCAGCAGCGCCCCAGGGGACAACTCTGGAAACACCATATATTTT.

This chain uses TRBV10-3 with TRBJ2-1; possible D gene TRBD2, 5 bases. Per germline, CDR1 ENHRY and CDR2 SYGVKD. The CDR3 covers 12 residues. Between the trimmed V and J ends, which lost 3 bases and 8 bases, there was a span of 8 bases. The CDR3 reads CAISDEGYEQFF. The CDR3 nucleotides are TGTGCCATCAGTGATGAGGGTTATGAGCAGTTCTTC.

V and J are TRBV5-1 and TRBJ2-1, with a tentative D call TRBD2 (5 bases). Per the germline V gene, CDR1 is SGHRS and CDR2 is YFSETQ. The CDR3 spans 16 residues. The V gene lost 6 bases and the J gene lost 0 bases, with 16 bases spanning the gap. The CDR3 spells CASTLYLGSSYNEQFF. Written as DNA, the CDR3 is TGCGCCAGCACCCTGTACTTGGGGAGCTCCTACAATGAGCAGTTCTTC.

The chain recombines TRBV5-4 with TRBJ1-2; the match to TRBD1 covers 11 bases. Per the germline V gene, CDR1 is SGHNT and CDR2 is YYREEE (reference sequence). The CDR3 consists of 15 residues. V was clipped by 4 bases and J by 2 bases; unmatched bases: 4. As DNA, the CDR3 is TGTGCCAGCAGCCCCTGGACAGGGGGCAACTATGGCTACACCTTC. It specifies CASSPWTGGNYGYTF.

The sample holds a few counts of this clone. The chain has TRBV27 and TRBJ1-6, with TRBD1 as a possible D gene (6 bases). The CDR3 contains 15 residues. Germline loops: CDR1 MNHEY, CDR2 SMNVEV (reference sequence). The V end was cut by 2 bases, the J end by 7 bases, with 12 bases between. The CDR3 DNA reads TGTGCCAGCAGTTTAGGGGGGGCCGCGAATTCACCCCTCCACTTT. Its protein is CASSLGGAANSPLHF.

The chain links TRBV6-1 to TRBJ2-7; 10 nucleotides match TRBD1. The CDR3 loop spans 14 amino acids. Germline CDR1 reads MNHNS; CDR2 reads SASEGT. The trim removed 3 bases at V and 7 bases at J, leaving 6 bases unmatched. The CDR3 is CASSDPGQGVEQYF. CDR3 DNA: TGTGCCAGCAGTGATCCCGGACAGGGGGTAGAGCAGTACTTC.

The CDR3 sequence is CASSDTGGVNEQYF. The CDR3 region has the DNA TGTGCCAGCAGTGATACAGGGGGGGTCAACGAGCAGTACTTC. The chain couples TRBV6-1 to TRBJ2-7; weak D call: TRBD1 (8 bases). The CDR3 has 14 residues. V lost 3 bases, J lost 5 bases, and 14 bases lay in between. Germline values: CDR1 MNHNS, CDR2 SASEGT.

This clone was counted a few times. V is TRBV9 and J is TRBJ1-1; D is uncertain. The germline CDR1 and CDR2 sequences are SGDLS and YYNGEE. The length of the CDR3 is 11 residues. Trimming removed 3 bases at V and 5 bases at J, with 5 bases between. CDR3 residues: CASSAVTEAFF. The CDR3 region has the DNA TGTGCCAGCAGCGCGGTAACTGAAGCTTTCTTT.

The J gene is TRBJ1-1, the V gene TRBV10-3; possibly TRBD1 for D (5 bases). Trimming pared 2 bases from V and 1 base from J, leaving 20 bases between. Germline V gene sequence: CDR1 ENHRY, CDR2 SYGVKD. The CDR3 sequence is 18 residues long. CDR3 coding DNA: TGTGCCATCAGTGAGCCCGGGACGGGACTAGAAGGGAACACTGAAGCTTTCTTT. It codes for CAISEPGTGLEGNTEAFF.

The V gene is TRBV7-9, the J gene TRBJ2-1; D unclear. This CDR3 region has 12 residues. Trimming cost V 5 bases and J 8 bases, with 10 bases left between them. Germline loops: CDR1 SEHNR, CDR2 FQNEAQ (reference sequence). Written as DNA, the CDR3 is TGTGCCAGCAGCCCGACGGGCCATGAGCAGTTCTTC. Its protein product is CASSPTGHEQFF.

DNA for the CDR3: TGTGCCAGTAGTGCCGGGACAGGGGTCGGGGAGCAGTACTTC. Its protein product is CASSAGTGVGEQYF. The chain has TRBV19 and TRBJ2-7, with 10 bases identical to TRBD1. V lost 5 bases to trimming and J lost 7 bases; unmatched junction nucleotides: 8. CDR3 size: 14 residues. Germline lookup yields CDR1 LNHDA and CDR2 SQIVND (reference sequence).

This sequence joins TRBV5-6 and TRBJ2-7; D possibly corresponds to TRBD2 (5 bases). Trimming pared 0 bases from V and 11 bases from J, leaving 12 bases between. The CDR3 is 12 amino acids. Germline V gene sequence: CDR1 SGHDT, CDR2 YYEEEE. CDR3 sequence (DNA): TGTGCCAGCAGCTTGGAAGTCCGGGAAGAGTACTTC. As protein: CASSLEVREEYF.

The chain has TRBV30 and TRBJ1-1; weak D call: TRBD1 (6 bases). The CDR3 sequence is 13 residues long. Germline-derived CDR1 and CDR2 are GTSNPN and SVGIG (reference sequence). Trimming took 2 bases from V and 10 from J, leaving 17 bases between them. CDR3 loop: CAWSPPVGGRAFF. The CDR3 DNA follows: TGTGCCTGGAGTCCGCCGGTGGGGGGGCGAGCTTTCTTT.

This sequence joins TRBV7-9 and TRBJ2-1, with D unresolved. Germline values: CDR1 SEHNR, CDR2 FQNEAQ (reference sequence). Trimming shortened V by 8 bases and J by 0 bases, and 14 bases separated the two germline ends. CDR3 length: 15 residues. The CDR3 sequence: CASGPRPSSYNEQFF. Written as DNA, the CDR3 is TGTGCCAGCGGCCCGAGGCCGAGCTCCTACAATGAGCAGTTCTTC. The full variable domain, completed using reference TRBV7-9 and TRBJ2-1, is DTGVSQNPRHKITKRGQNVTFRCDPISEHNRLYWYRQTLGQGPEFLTYFQNEAQLEKSRLLSDRFSAERPKGSFSTLEIQRTEQGDSAMYLCASGPRPSSYNEQFFGPGTRLTVL.

This clone was counted a few times. The V call is TRBV7-2, the J call TRBJ1-2; possibly TRBD1 for D (6 bases). CDR1 and CDR2 (germline): SGHTA, FQGNSA. CDR3 length: 16 residues. V dropped 2 bases and J dropped 0 bases, with 13 bases sitting between them. The CDR3 nucleotides read TGTGCCAGCAGCTTATCAATGGGGGCGTCTAACTATGGCTACACCTTC. Amino acids: CASSLSMGASNYGYTF.

The J gene is TRBJ2-2, the V gene TRBV7-6; a possible D gene is TRBD1 (5 bases). Germline V gene sequence: CDR1 SGHVS, CDR2 FNYEAQ. V gave up 5 bases and J gave up 0 bases, with 13 bases separating them. The CDR3 sequence is 16 residues long. The CDR3 bases are TGTGCCAGCAGCCCGCCCGACAGTTCGAACACCGGGGAGCTGTTTTTT. It codes for CASSPPDSSNTGELFF.

V usage is TRBV6-6 and J usage is TRBJ2-5; D remains ambiguous. Trimming removed 5 bases at V and 5 bases at J, with 12 bases between. Germline lookup yields CDR1 MNHNY and CDR2 SVGAGI (reference sequence). This CDR3 has 13 residues. The CDR3 loop is CASSPPLSETQYF. In DNA, the CDR3 is TGTGCCAGCAGTCCCCCTCTGAGTGAGACCCAGTACTTC.

The CDR3 DNA reads as TGTGCCACCAGCAGAGATGGGGACAGTTATAATTCACCCCTCCACTTT. Encoded protein: CATSRDGDSYNSPLHF. The J gene is TRBJ1-6, the V gene TRBV15, with 7 nucleotides matching TRBD1. The trim removed 0 bases at V and 4 bases at J, leaving 3 bases unmatched. The CDR3 has 16 amino acids. CDR1 LNHNV and CDR2 YYDKDF come from the germline V gene (reference sequence). The full variable domain, with the rest looked up from reference TRBV15 and TRBJ1-6, is DAMVIQNPRYQVTQFGKPVTLSCSQTLNHNVMYWYQQKSSQAPKLLFHYYDKDFNNEADTPDNFQSRRPNTSFCFLDIRSPGLGDTAMYLCATSRDGDSYNSPLHFGNGTRLTVT.

The chain links TRBV19 to TRBJ2-2; weak D call: TRBD1 (6 bases). V dropped 5 bases and J dropped 6 bases, with 16 bases sitting between them. The CDR3 contains 15 residues. Germline assignment: CDR1 LNHDA and CDR2 SQIVND (reference sequence). This CDR3 is CASSVYHQGSGELFF. The CDR3 bases are TGTGCCAGTAGTGTATACCACCAGGGGTCCGGGGAGCTGTTTTTT. The full variable domain, with the rest looked up from reference TRBV19 and TRBJ2-2, is DGGITQSPKYLFRKEGQNVTLSCEQNLNHDAMYWYRQDPGQGLRLIYYSQIVNDFQKGDIAEGYSVSREKKESFPLTVTSAQKNPTAFYLCASSVYHQGSGELFFGEGSRLTVL.